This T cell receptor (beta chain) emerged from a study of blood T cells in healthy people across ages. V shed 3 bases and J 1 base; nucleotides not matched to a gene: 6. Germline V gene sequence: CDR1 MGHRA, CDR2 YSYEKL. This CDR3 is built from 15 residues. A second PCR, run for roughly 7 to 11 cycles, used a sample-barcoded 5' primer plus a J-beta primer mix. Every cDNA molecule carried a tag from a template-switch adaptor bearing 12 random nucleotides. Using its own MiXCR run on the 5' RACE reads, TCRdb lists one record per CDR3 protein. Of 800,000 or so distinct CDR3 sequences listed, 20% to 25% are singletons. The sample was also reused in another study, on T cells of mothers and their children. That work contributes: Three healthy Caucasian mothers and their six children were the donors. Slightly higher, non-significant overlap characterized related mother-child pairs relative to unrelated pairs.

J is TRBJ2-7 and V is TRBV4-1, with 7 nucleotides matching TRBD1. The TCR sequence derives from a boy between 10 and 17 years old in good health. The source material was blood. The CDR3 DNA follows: TGCGCCAGCAGCCAGGCACAGGGGTTTTCCTACGAGCAGTACTTC. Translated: CASSQAQGFSYEQYF.